This T cell receptor (beta chain) was identified during a study of T cells in narcolepsy. The germline gives CDR1 GTSNPN, CDR2 SVGIG (reference sequence). Losses at the gene ends were 3 bases for V and 4 bases for J; bases not matched to a gene: 10. This CDR3 comprises 15 residues. The protocol was immunoSEQ multiplex PCR, while the TCRdb copy is restricted to in-frame clones and leaves out a portion. The sample yields 26,000 or so clones, about 80% seen once. The sequenced sample consisted of CD45RA- memory CD4+ T cells from PBMCs. This TCR was recovered from a human donor with narcolepsy. The genes are TRBV30 and TRBJ1-1; 8 nucleotides match TRBD1. For the CDR3, the DNA is TGTGCCTGGAGGGAGGGGAGACAGGGGTTCACTGAAGCTTTCTTT. It is translated as CAWREGRQGFTEAFF.